These 17 T cell receptor beta chains originate from one sample sequenced in a study of blood T cells in healthy people across ages. A J-beta primer mix and a sample-barcoded 5' primer were used in a second PCR of about 6 to 12 cycles. Each CDR3 protein gets one entry after TCRdb re-called the 5' RACE reads with MiXCR. The sample lists some 1.5 million distinct CDR3 sequences, 28% occurring once. Sequencing was done on a sample of blood. These receptors were collected from a woman between 25 and 40 years old in good health.

There are many counts of this clonotype. V and J are TRBV6-1 and TRBJ2-1, with D hard to call. Germline-derived CDR1 and CDR2 are MNHNS and SASEGT. This CDR3 is built from 14 residues. Deletions cut 1 base from V and 13 bases from J, with 17 bases between. The DNA for the CDR3 is TGTGCCAGCAGTGAAGGACCGGGTTCCAACTCCCAGTTCTTC. Its protein product is CASSEGPGSNSQFF.

V usage is TRBV5-6 and J usage is TRBJ2-3; 13 nucleotides match TRBD2. The CDR3 spans 17 residues. Germline CDR1 SGHDT, CDR2 YYEEEE. Germline trimming cut 5 bases from V and 1 base from J; bases unmatched to any gene: 7. The CDR3 spells CASRRLAGGQGTDTQYF. The CDR3 bases are TGTGCCAGCAGGCGACTAGCGGGGGGCCAAGGCACAGATACGCAGTATTTT.

CDR3 loop: CATCSGRSTDTQYF. The CDR3 DNA follows: TGCGCCACCTGCAGCGGGAGGAGCACAGATACGCAGTATTTT. The gene calls are TRBV5-1 and TRBJ2-3, with 9 bases lining up with TRBD2. The CDR3 length is 14 residues. V shed 9 bases, J shed 0 bases, and the junction held 5 bases outside the gene matches. Per the germline V gene, CDR1 is SGHRS and CDR2 is YFSETQ.

The chain is built from TRBV4-1 and TRBJ2-2; 9 nucleotides line up with TRBD2. Germline V gene data show CDR1 as MGHRA and CDR2 as YSYEKL. The CDR3 has 17 amino acids. The trim removed 0 bases at V and 4 bases at J, leaving 6 bases unmatched. In DNA, the CDR3 is TGCGCCAGCAGCCAAGATTTCGCGACTAGCGGCACCGGGGAGCTGTTTTTT. It translates to CASSQDFATSGTGELFF.

This clonotype was counted only a few times. The rearrangement uses TRBV12-5 and TRBJ1-2; TRBD1 matches 7 bases. The CDR3 is 19 amino acids. V trimming: 5 bases; J trimming: 8 bases; junction bases outside the gene matches: 26. Germline V gene sequence: CDR1 LGHNT, CDR2 FRNRAP. The CDR3 sequence: CASGPRGGRQGGNKNGYTF. As DNA, the CDR3 is TGTGCTAGTGGTCCCCGCGGCGGGAGGCAAGGGGGCAATAAGAACGGCTACACCTTC.

V is TRBV21-1 and J is TRBJ2-7; TRBD1, as called in the table, went unchecked against the DNA. TRBV21-1 is assigned pseudogene status. The CDR3 extends over 17 amino acids. CDR3 sequence: CASSKAVGCRERYEQYF. The CDR3 bases are TGTGCCAGCAGCAAAGCGGTGGGGTGCCGGGAACGCTACGAGCAGTACTTC.

The CDR3 bases are TGTGCCACCAGTGATCTTGGGGGACAGGGGTACAATGAGCAGTTCTTC. The encoded protein is CATSDLGGQGYNEQFF. J is TRBJ2-1 and V is TRBV24-1, with 10 bases lining up with TRBD1. V lost 3 bases, J lost 4 bases, and 5 bases stayed unmatched. The CDR3 runs to 16 residues. The germline CDR1 and CDR2 sequences are KGHDR and SFDVKD.

This clonotype turned up a few times. The rearrangement uses TRBV7-9 and TRBJ1-2, with D hard to call. CDR3 size: 16 residues. Trimming stripped 4 bases from V and 1 base from J, with 16 bases between. CDR1 is SEHNR and CDR2 is FQNEAQ in the germline V gene (reference sequence). In nucleotides, the CDR3 is TGTGCCAGCAGCTCTAGCGAAGGGATATATAACTATGGCTACACCTTC. Protein sequence: CASSSSEGIYNYGYTF.

This clonotype has a handful of counts. V usage is TRBV12-3 or TRBV12-4 and J usage is TRBJ2-1; 7 bases match TRBD1. CDR3 length: 17 amino acids. J gave up 3 bases and V 5 bases, and 13 bases lay outside the gene matches. The CDR3 region is CASSPDRQGSYYNEQFF. The CDR3, as DNA: TGTGCCAGCAGTCCCGACAGACAGGGATCTTACTACAATGAGCAGTTCTTC.

This clonotype was seen a few times. The junction shows a germline mismatch at one end, possibly a read error. This chain connects TRBV24-1 to TRBJ2-1; D is unresolved. The CDR3 is made up of 13 amino acids. Looked up from germline, CDR1 is KGHDR and CDR2 is SFDVKD. CDR3 amino acids: CATSNLGRNEQFF. CDR3 sequence (DNA): TGTGCCACCAGTAATTTGGGTCGCAATGAGCAGTTCTTC.

This clonotype has only a few counts. The chain links TRBV11-2 to TRBJ2-7; 10 bases align to TRBD1. The length of the CDR3 is 15 residues. V was pared by 3 bases and J by 7 bases, with 9 bases of the junction left unmatched. CDR1 is SGHAT, CDR2 FQNNGV, per germline. Here the CDR3 DNA reads TGTGCCAGCAGCTTCTCCGGGACAGGGGCCTCAGAGCAGTACTTC. Translating gives CASSFSGTGASEQYF.

This clonotype was detected a few times. This chain links TRBV5-1 with TRBJ1-2; maybe TRBD1 (5 bases). The CDR3 is 13 amino acids. Germline CDR1 SGHRS, CDR2 YFSETQ. Trimming removed 2 bases at V and 8 bases at J, with 13 bases between. Here the CDR3 DNA reads TGCGCCAGCAGCTTCGGCGGGACGCAGGGCTACACCTTC. The encoded protein is CASSFGGTQGYTF.

Turning to this clonotype: A much larger clone differs from this one at a single base, so this may be a read error. The rearrangement uses TRBV5-1 and TRBJ2-7, with D possibly TRBD1 on 5 matching bases. The V gene's germline CDR1 is SGHRS and CDR2 YFSETQ. The CDR3 has 15 amino acids. V shed 4 bases and J shed 6 bases, with 20 bases lying between them. The DNA for the CDR3 is TGCGCCAGCAGCAAAGGGGCGAAGTCCCTGGGCGAGCAGTACTTC. Translated, it gives CASSKGAKSLGEQYF.

This clonotype appeared many times. The chain uses TRBV4-3 and TRBJ2-5; D unclear. Germline loops: CDR1 LGHNA, CDR2 YSLEER. The V gene lost 0 bases and the J gene lost 5 bases, with 4 bases spanning the gap. This CDR3 contains 12 residues. The CDR3: CASSQDDETQYF. DNA of the CDR3: TGCGCCAGCAGCCAAGATGACGAGACCCAGTACTTC.

The chain is built from TRBV20-1 and TRBJ2-7, with TRBD1 matching over 7 bases. V shed 5 bases, J shed 4 bases, and the junction held 11 bases outside the gene matches. CDR1 is DFQATT, CDR2 SNEGSKA, per germline (reference sequence). The CDR3 has 14 amino acids. The CDR3 DNA is TGCAGTGCTCAAACCGGGACAGCGCGATACGAGCAGTACTTC. This gives the protein CSAQTGTARYEQYF.

The rearrangement joins TRBV28 to TRBJ1-6, with TRBD1 as a possible D gene (5 bases). The germline V gene encodes CDR1 MDHEN and CDR2 SYDVKM. The CDR3 runs 15 residues. The V gene lost 11 bases and the J gene lost 6 bases, with 20 bases spanning the gap. CDR3 loop: CASSPAGFRNSPLHF. CDR3 DNA: TGTGCCTCGTCCCCTGCAGGGTTCCGTAATTCACCCCTCCACTTT.

The J gene is TRBJ2-7, the V gene TRBV5-1; D call uncertain. The CDR3 has 13 amino acids. V lost 3 bases and J lost 1, with 8 bases in between. Germline CDR1 and CDR2: SGHRS and YFSETQ. The CDR3 region is CASSSTQSYEQYF. The CDR3 nucleotides are TGCGCCAGCAGCTCGACCCAATCCTACGAGCAGTACTTC.